Each of the 9 T cell receptor beta chains below was sequenced from the same sample in a study of human versus mouse CDR3 diversity and MHC coevolution. Profiled with immunoSEQ multiplex PCR; TCRdb holds only in-frame clones, not every one. The table has 60,000 or so clones, over 90% seen once. Sequencing was carried out using naive CD4+ T cells from blood. The subset denotes: CD45RO-negative CD62L-positive naive CD4 T cells. These receptors all stem from a person aged 55 to 70 in good health.

This chain's CDR3 is CASREQAAAGYNEQFF. The CDR3 bases are TGCGCCAGCAGGGAACAAGCGGCCGCGGGATACAATGAGCAGTTCTTC. The rearrangement links TRBV10-2 to TRBJ2-1, with a weak D call TRBD2 (6 bases). Germline CDR1 and CDR2: WSHSY and SAAADI. Between the trimmed V and J ends, which lost 6 bases and 4 bases, there was a span of 19 bases. This CDR3 spans 16 amino acids.

The rearrangement links TRBV30 to TRBJ2-5; 7 positions match TRBD1. After removal of 1 base from V and 5 bases from J, the junction contained 19 bases not matched to a gene. The germline V gene has CDR1 GTSNPN and CDR2 SVGIG (reference sequence). This CDR3 has 18 residues. The CDR3 DNA sequence: TGTGCCTGGAGTGGACCAAATTTTGGACAGGCGAGTCGGGAGACCCAGTACTTC. This translates into CAWSGPNFGQASRETQYF.

Notes on this clone: Other DNA sequences in the sample encode the same CDR3. The chain couples TRBV6-5 to TRBJ1-1; D uncertain. CDR3 length equals 13 residues. Germline V lookup: CDR1 MNHEY, CDR2 SVGAGI. V dropped 0 bases and J dropped 3 bases, with 5 bases sitting between them. The CDR3 spells CASSYSADTEAFF. The CDR3 nucleotides are TGTGCCAGCAGTTACTCGGCGGACACTGAAGCTTTCTTT.

This clone has only one observation. The J gene is TRBJ2-5, the V gene TRBV9, with TRBD2 matching 8 bases. Germline V lookup: CDR1 SGDLS, CDR2 YYNGEE. J gave up 2 bases and V 4 bases, and 4 bases lay outside the gene matches. The CDR3 totals 14 residues. The CDR3: CASSPGTRQETQYF. CDR3 DNA: TGTGCCAGCAGCCCAGGGACTAGACAAGAGACCCAGTACTTC.

This clone was recorded only once. V is TRBV11-3 and J is TRBJ2-1, with 7 bases fitting TRBD2. Trimming cost V 5 bases and J 3 bases; bases outside gene matches: 4. Germline lookup yields CDR1 SGHNT and CDR2 YENEEA. The CDR3 totals 14 residues. The CDR3 DNA reads as TGTGCCAGCAGCCGGGAGGCTAACTACAATGAGCAGTTCTTC. It encodes CASSREANYNEQFF.

This sequence joins TRBV5-1 and TRBJ2-1, with 10 bases lining up with TRBD2. The CDR3 covers 13 residues. Germline lookup yields CDR1 SGHRS and CDR2 YFSETQ. After removal of 0 bases from V and 15 bases from J, the junction contained 6 bases not matched to a gene. CDR3 sequence: CASSLEREGEWFF. The CDR3 DNA reads TGCGCCAGCAGCTTGGAGCGGGAGGGGGAGTGGTTCTTC.

The rearrangement joins TRBV5-1 to TRBJ2-7; D might be TRBD1 (6 bases). Trimming removed 4 bases from V and 4 bases from J, with 9 bases in between. Germline V gene data show CDR1 as SGHRS and CDR2 as YFSETQ. The CDR3 sequence is 12 residues long. As DNA, the CDR3 is TGCGCCAGCAGCGCCCAGGGGTACGAGCAGTACTTC. It encodes CASSAQGYEQYF. The full variable domain, completed using reference TRBV5-1 and TRBJ2-7, is KAGVTQTPRYLIKTRGQQVTLSCSPISGHRSVSWYQQTPGQGLQFLFEYFSETQRNKGNFPGRFSGRQFSNSRSEMNVSTLELGDSALYLCASSAQGYEQYFGPGTRLTVT.

The chain links TRBV5-1 to TRBJ2-2, with TRBD2 matching over 14 bases. The germline gives CDR1 SGHRS, CDR2 YFSETQ. The CDR3 is 17 residues long. The trim removed 2 bases at V and 6 bases at J, leaving 6 bases unmatched. CDR3 amino acids: CASSLRLAGGPSGELFF. In nucleotides, the CDR3 is TGCGCCAGCAGCTTACGACTAGCGGGAGGGCCGTCCGGGGAGCTGTTTTTT.

The chain recombines TRBV28 with TRBJ2-7; D unresolved. Germline V lookup: CDR1 MDHEN, CDR2 SYDVKM. Trimming removed 4 bases at V and 7 bases at J, with 8 bases between. The CDR3 loop spans 11 amino acids. CDR3 sequence: CASSSPPEQYF. The CDR3 nucleotides are TGTGCCAGCAGTTCCCCCCCTGAGCAGTACTTC.